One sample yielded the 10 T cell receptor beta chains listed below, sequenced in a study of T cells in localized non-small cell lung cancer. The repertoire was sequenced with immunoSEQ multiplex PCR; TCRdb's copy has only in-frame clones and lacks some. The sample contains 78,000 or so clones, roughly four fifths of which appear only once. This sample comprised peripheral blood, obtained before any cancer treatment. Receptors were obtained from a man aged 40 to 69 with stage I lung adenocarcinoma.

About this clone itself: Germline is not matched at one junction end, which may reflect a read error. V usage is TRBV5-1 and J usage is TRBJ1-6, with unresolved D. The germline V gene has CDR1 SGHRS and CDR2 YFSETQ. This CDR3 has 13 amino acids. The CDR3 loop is CASSLALDSPLHF. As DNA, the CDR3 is TGTGCCAGCAGCTTGGCCCTGGATTCACCCCTCCACTTT. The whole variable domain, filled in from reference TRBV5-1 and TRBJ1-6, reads KAGVTQTPRYLIKTRGQQVTLSCSPISGHRSVSWYQQTPGQGLQFLFEYFSETQRNKGNFPGRFSGRQFSNSRSEMNVSTLELGDSALYLCASSLALDSPLHFGNGTRLTVT.

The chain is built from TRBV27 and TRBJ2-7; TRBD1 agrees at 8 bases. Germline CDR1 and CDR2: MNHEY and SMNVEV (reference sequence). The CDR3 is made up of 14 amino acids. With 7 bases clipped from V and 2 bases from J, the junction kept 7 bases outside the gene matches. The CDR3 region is CASTPTGAPYEQYF. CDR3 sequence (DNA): TGTGCCAGCACTCCGACAGGGGCCCCCTACGAGCAGTACTTC.

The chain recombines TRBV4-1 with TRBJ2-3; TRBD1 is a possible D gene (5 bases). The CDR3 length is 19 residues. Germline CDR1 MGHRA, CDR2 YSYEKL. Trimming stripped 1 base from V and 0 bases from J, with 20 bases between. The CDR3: CASSQGRTYDPYSTDTQYF. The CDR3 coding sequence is TGCGCCAGCAGCCAAGGAAGGACATACGACCCCTATAGCACAGATACGCAGTATTTT.

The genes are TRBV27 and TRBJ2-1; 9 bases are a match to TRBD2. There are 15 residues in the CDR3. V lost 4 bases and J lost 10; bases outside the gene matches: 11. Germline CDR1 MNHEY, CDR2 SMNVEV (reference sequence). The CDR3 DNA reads TGTGCCAGCAGTTCCCAACTTCGACTAGCGGACGAGCAGTTCTTC. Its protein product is CASSSQLRLADEQFF.

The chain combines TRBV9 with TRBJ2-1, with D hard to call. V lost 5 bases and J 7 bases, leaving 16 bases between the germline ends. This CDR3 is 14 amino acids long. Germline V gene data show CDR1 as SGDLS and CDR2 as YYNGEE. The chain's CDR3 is CASSEHGPANEQFF. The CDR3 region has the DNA TGTGCCAGCAGTGAACACGGTCCCGCAAATGAGCAGTTCTTC.

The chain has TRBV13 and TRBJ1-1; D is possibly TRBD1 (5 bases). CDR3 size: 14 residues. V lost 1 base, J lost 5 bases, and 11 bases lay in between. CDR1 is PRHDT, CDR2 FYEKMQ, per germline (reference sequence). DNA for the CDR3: TGTGCCAGCAGCTTAGACCGGGGGAGGACTGAAGCTTTCTTT. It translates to CASSLDRGRTEAFF.

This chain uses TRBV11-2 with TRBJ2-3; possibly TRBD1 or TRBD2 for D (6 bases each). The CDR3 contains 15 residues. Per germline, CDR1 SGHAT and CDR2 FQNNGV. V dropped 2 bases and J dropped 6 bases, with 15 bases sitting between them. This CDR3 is CASSLRGVPGDTQYF. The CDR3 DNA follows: TGTGCCAGCAGCTTAAGGGGGGTTCCGGGGGATACGCAGTATTTT.

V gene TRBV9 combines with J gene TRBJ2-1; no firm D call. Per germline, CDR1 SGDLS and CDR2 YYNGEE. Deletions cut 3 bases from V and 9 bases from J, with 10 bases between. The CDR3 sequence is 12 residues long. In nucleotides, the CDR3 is TGTGCCAGCAGCGCCCTGGCAGGTGAGCAGTTCTTC. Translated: CASSALAGEQFF.

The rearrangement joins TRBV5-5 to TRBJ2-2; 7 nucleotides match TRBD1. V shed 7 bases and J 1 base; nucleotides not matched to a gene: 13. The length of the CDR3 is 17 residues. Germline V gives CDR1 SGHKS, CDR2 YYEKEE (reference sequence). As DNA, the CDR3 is TGTGCCAGCCTTAGCCCTGGGACAGAGGAGAACACCGGGGAGCTGTTTTTT. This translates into CASLSPGTEENTGELFF. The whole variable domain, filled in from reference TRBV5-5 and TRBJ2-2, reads DAGVTQSPTHLIKTRGQQVTLRCSPISGHKSVSWYQQVLGQGPQFIFQYYEKEERGRGNFPDRFSARQFPNYSSELNVNALLLGDSALYLCASLSPGTEENTGELFFGEGSRLTVL.

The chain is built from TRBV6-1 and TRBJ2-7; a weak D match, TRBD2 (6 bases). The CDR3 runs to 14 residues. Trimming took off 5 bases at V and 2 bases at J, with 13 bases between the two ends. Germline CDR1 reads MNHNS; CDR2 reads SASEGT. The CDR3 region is CASSRVGTPYEQYF. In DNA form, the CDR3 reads TGTGCCAGCAGTCGTGTCGGGACTCCCTACGAGCAGTACTTC.